One and the same sample provided the 11 T cell receptor beta chains below, sequenced in a study of blood T cell repertoires in COVID-19. Assay used: immunoSEQ multiplex PCR; TCRdb lists only in-frame clones, some missing. The sample records about 250,000 clones, approximately 84% being singletons. The sample was peripheral blood. These receptors were obtained from a middle-aged man with active or convalescent COVID-19.

The V and J genes are TRBV4-1 and TRBJ1-2; D might be TRBD1 (6 bases). The germline V gene encodes CDR1 MGHRA and CDR2 YSYEKL. The ends were cut back, 2 bases at V and 4 bases at J, with 14 bases in the middle. The CDR3 extends over 15 amino acids. The CDR3 DNA sequence: TGCGCCAGCAGCCAACCCCAGGGGAGGGGCTATGGCTACACCTTC. It encodes CASSQPQGRGYGYTF.

V is TRBV3-1 (or the pseudogene TRBV3-2) and J is TRBJ2-7; no clear D gene. The CDR3 is 14 amino acids. V gave up 0 bases and J gave up 1 base, with 7 bases separating them. Per the germline V gene, CDR1 is LGHDT and CDR2 is YNNKEL (reference sequence). The CDR3 coding sequence is TGTGCCAGCAGCCAAGATCGCCAGTCCTACGAGCAGTACTTC. It translates to CASSQDRQSYEQYF.

The chain recombines TRBV5-1 with TRBJ2-7, with D maybe TRBD1 (6 bases). The CDR3 has 14 residues. V lost 2 bases to trimming and J lost 5 bases, with 14 bases between them. Germline V gene sequence: CDR1 SGHRS, CDR2 YFSETQ. In DNA form, the CDR3 reads TGCGCCAGCAGCTTTGCCGGGACACCGGACGAGCAGTACTTC. This codes for CASSFAGTPDEQYF.

The rearrangement joins TRBV6-8 to TRBJ1-2, with 7 bases identical to TRBD1. Germline V lookup: CDR1 MNHGY, CDR2 SAAAGT. The CDR3 sequence is 14 residues long. V trimming: 5 bases; J trimming: 8 bases; junction bases outside the gene matches: 11. In DNA form, the CDR3 reads TGTGCCAGCAGTAGAACAGGGGAGCTCTTGGGCTACACCTTC. Translation gives CASSRTGELLGYTF.

DNA for the CDR3: TGTGCCAGCAGCCCGCCCCAGGGATGGGGGACCCAGTACTTC. Translation gives CASSPPQGWGTQYF. V is TRBV5-4 and J is TRBJ2-5, with D possibly matching TRBD1 (5 bases). The CDR3 loop spans 14 amino acids. The V end was cut by 4 bases, the J end by 7 bases, with 17 bases between. CDR1 is SGHNT and CDR2 is YYREEE in the germline V gene (reference sequence).

The rearrangement uses TRBV6-5 and TRBJ1-3; 8 bases fit TRBD1. This CDR3 has 14 amino acids. V was pared by 5 bases and J by 7 bases, with 7 bases of the junction left unmatched. CDR1 and CDR2 (germline): MNHEY, SVGAGI. As DNA, the CDR3 is TGTGCCAGCAGTCCGGGACAGGTGCGGAACACCATATATTTT. This sequence encodes CASSPGQVRNTIYF.

Note on this clone: Distinct nucleotide sequences in the sample also encode this CDR3. The chain uses TRBV7-9 and TRBJ1-5; unclear D gene. Trimming stripped 5 bases from V and 1 base from J, with 9 bases between. The CDR3 has 14 residues. Germline V gives CDR1 SEHNR, CDR2 FQNEAQ (reference sequence). In DNA form, the CDR3 reads TGTGCCAGCAGCCCGACTGGGAGCAATCAGCCCCAGCATTTT. Protein product: CASSPTGSNQPQHF.

V is TRBV6-5 and J is TRBJ1-5; 7 positions agree with TRBD1. The V and J ends lost 6 bases and 4 bases, in that order; junction bases with no gene match: 9. CDR3 length: 15 residues. Germline V CDR1 and CDR2: MNHEY, SVGAGI. The CDR3 DNA reads TGTGCCAGCAGCGTCGGACAGGAGGCTAATCAGCCCCAGCATTTT. Protein product: CASSVGQEANQPQHF.

This clone was found a few times. This chain joins TRBV7-8 and TRBJ1-4; 7 bases align to TRBD1. The V segment lost 5 bases and the J segment 4 bases; nucleotides outside the gene matches: 4. Germline loops: CDR1 SGHVS, CDR2 FQNEAQ. The CDR3 contains 14 residues. The CDR3 is CASSLRDSNEKLFF. The CDR3 region has the DNA TGTGCCAGCAGCCTCCGGGACAGTAATGAAAAACTGTTTTTT.

V is TRBV19 and J is TRBJ1-2; D possibly corresponds to TRBD1 (6 bases). Trimming took 4 bases from V and 5 from J, leaving 8 bases between them. Per the germline V gene, CDR1 is LNHDA and CDR2 is SQIVND (reference sequence). This CDR3 spans 12 amino acids. CDR3 bases: TGTGCCAGTAGTAGCAGGGGATATGGCTACACCTTC. Residues: CASSSRGYGYTF. Looking up the rest from reference TRBV19 and TRBJ1-2 gives the full variable domain: DGGITQSPKYLFRKEGQNVTLSCEQNLNHDAMYWYRQDPGQGLRLIYYSQIVNDFQKGDIAEGYSVSREKKESFPLTVTSAQKNPTAFYLCASSSRGYGYTFGSGTRLTVV.

This sequence joins TRBV7-9 and TRBJ2-3; 7 bases match TRBD1. The germline V gene has CDR1 SEHNR and CDR2 FQNEAQ (reference sequence). The CDR3 runs to 15 residues. The trim removed 5 bases at V and 1 base at J, leaving 6 bases unmatched. CDR3 amino acids: CASSHRQGGTDTQYF. CDR3 sequence (DNA): TGTGCCAGCAGCCATCGACAGGGCGGCACAGATACGCAGTATTTT. The variable domain in full, completed from reference TRBV7-9 and TRBJ2-3, reads DTGVSQNPRHKITKRGQNVTFRCDPISEHNRLYWYRQTLGQGPEFLTYFQNEAQLEKSRLLSDRFSAERPKGSFSTLEIQRTEQGDSAMYLCASSHRQGGTDTQYFGPGTRLTVL.